The clone carrying this T cell receptor (beta chain) came up many times. Its target is not known. This CDR3 is built from 13 residues. V dropped 1 base and J dropped 7 bases, with 8 bases sitting between them. The V gene's germline CDR1 is SGHTA and CDR2 FQGNSA. The data originate from a study of CD8+CD57+ T cells in acquired aplastic anemia. The study, taken as a whole, reports: The CD8+ Simpson's diversity of patients and controls was not significantly different.

The authors sequenced patients whose flow cytometry had shown CD8+CD57+ cell expansion. Severe acquired aplastic anemia affected all patients. The template for TCR beta VDJ and CDR3 sequence profiling was genomic DNA. TCRdb re-derived calls from the reads in MiXCR, one entry per CDR3 protein. This table holds approximately 180,000 distinct CDR3 sequences, roughly 50% found once. The specimen sequenced was sorted CD4+, CD8+, or CD8+CD57+ T cells (not recorded which) from PBMCs. V usage is TRBV7-2 and J usage is TRBJ1-5; the D is unclear. The clonotype comes from a human donor with aplastic anemia. CDR3 sequence reads: CASSLVREQPQHF. The CDR3 bases are TGTGCCAGCAGCTTAGTGAGAGAACAGCCCCAGCATTTT. Combining the CDR3 with reference TRBV7-2 and TRBJ1-5 gives the whole variable domain GAGVSQSPSNKVTEKGKDVELRCDPISGHTALYWYRQSLGQGLEFLIYFQGNSAPDKSGLPSDRFSAERTGGSVSTLTIQRTQQEDSAVYLCASSLVREQPQHFGDGTRLSIL.